Listed below are T cell receptor beta chains from one sample, sequenced in a study of shared clonotypes between healthy human individuals. Repertoires were generated with immunoSEQ multiplex PCR, while TCRdb's copy carries only in-frame clones and drops some. The data show about 2.3 million clones, roughly 93% seen once. The source material was naive CD4+ T cells from PBMCs. The receptors stem from a man between 18 and 29 years old in good health. Some clones in this sample may be carry-over from other donors' samples. CDR3s include the opening cysteine and the closing phenylalanine or tryptophan. The order of the fields is CDR3 protein, CDR3 DNA, V gene, J gene, clone size, D gene. D genes are given only for firm matches. The size field is filled for only some rows; it gives once, few, many or a size class.

CDR3: CASSEGGSTDTQYF; DNA: TGTGCCAGCAGTGAGGGCGGGAGCACAGATACGCAGTATTTT; V: TRBV25-1; J: TRBJ2-3; size: NA; D: NA
CDR3: CASCQGAGTDYQPQHF; DNA: TGTGCCAGCTGCCAAGGGGCGGGGACAGATTATCAGCCCCAGCATTTT; V: TRBV4-2; J: TRBJ1-5; size: NA; D: TRBD1
CDR3: CASSRSGTGWRTDTQYF; DNA: TGTGCCAGCAGTAGATCCGGGACAGGGTGGCGCACAGATACGCAGTATTTT; V: TRBV27; J: TRBJ2-3; size: NA; D: TRBD1
CDR3: CSVTPSGNEQFF; DNA: TGCAGCGTGACCCCCTCCGGTAATGAGCAGTTCTTC; V: TRBV29-1; J: TRBJ2-1; size: NA; D: NA
CDR3: CATRAGGNTIYF; DNA: TGTGCCACCAGGGCCGGGGGAAACACCATATATTTT; V: TRBV19; J: TRBJ1-3; size: NA; D: NA
CDR3: CASSPPAGVSGANVLTF; DNA: TGTGCCAGCAGTCCGCCGGCGGGAGTGTCTGGGGCCAACGTCCTGACTTTC; V: TRBV28; J: TRBJ2-6; size: once; D: TRBD2
CDR3: CASSFPVPEGTNYGYTF; DNA: TGTGCCAGCAGCTTTCCAGTCCCCGAGGGCACTAACTATGGCTACACCTTC; V: TRBV5-4; J: TRBJ1-2; size: NA; D: NA
CDR3: CSARWTDEQYF; DNA: TGCAGTGCTAGATGGACCGACGAGCAGTACTTC; V: TRBV20-1; J: TRBJ2-7; size: NA; D: NA
CDR3: CASTTSWDRGPLSYGYTF; DNA: TGTGCCAGCACCACGTCTTGGGACAGGGGGCCGCTCTCCTATGGCTACACCTTC; V: TRBV28; J: TRBJ1-2; size: NA; D: TRBD1
CDR3: CAISDPGVAGNTIYF; DNA: TGTGCCATCAGTGACCCGGGGGTAGCTGGAAACACCATATATTTT; V: TRBV10-3; J: TRBJ1-3; size: NA; D: NA
CDR3: CASSYPVNSNQPQHF; DNA: TGTGCCAGCAGTTATCCGGTAAATAGCAATCAGCCCCAGCATTTT; V: TRBV28; J: TRBJ1-5; size: NA; D: NA
CDR3: CASTLQGGSYNEQFF; DNA: TGTGCCAGCACCTTACAGGGCGGCTCCTACAATGAGCAGTTCTTC; V: TRBV27; J: TRBJ2-1; size: NA; D: NA
CDR3: CASSLRQPGELFF; DNA: TGTGCCAGCTCACTTCGACAGCCCGGGGAGCTGTTTTTT; V: TRBV18; J: TRBJ2-2; size: few; D: NA
CDR3: CASSHRRDGQYEQYF; DNA: TGTGCCAGCAGTCACCGCCGGGACGGACAATACGAGCAGTACTTC; V: TRBV9; J: TRBJ2-7; size: NA; D: NA
CDR3: CASSPDGSGVLSTDTQYF; DNA: TGCGCCAGCAGCCCGGACGGGAGCGGGGTCCTAAGCACAGATACGCAGTATTTT; V: TRBV5-1; J: TRBJ2-3; size: NA; D: TRBD2
CDR3: CASSETGGPNYGYTF; DNA: TGTGCCAGCAGCGAGACAGGGGGCCCTAACTATGGCTACACCTTC; V: TRBV6-1; J: TRBJ1-2; size: NA; D: TRBD1
CDR3: CASSVSGSYQPQHF; DNA: TGTGCCAGCAGCGTTTCGGGGTCCTATCAGCCCCAGCATTTT; V: TRBV9; J: TRBJ1-5; size: NA; D: NA
CDR3: CASSLGSASSGANVLTF; DNA: TGTGCCAGCAGTTTAGGGTCGGCGAGCTCTGGGGCCAACGTCCTGACTTTC; V: TRBV28; J: TRBJ2-6; size: NA; D: NA
CDR3: CASSLSGGSSYEQYF; DNA: TGCGCCAGCAGCTTGTCCGGGGGTAGCTCCTACGAGCAGTACTTC; V: TRBV5-1; J: TRBJ2-7; size: NA; D: NA
CDR3: CASSQDSGAQEAFF; DNA: TGTGCCAGCAGCCAAGATTCGGGGGCGCAGGAAGCTTTCTTT; V: TRBV4-2; J: TRBJ1-1; size: NA; D: NA
CDR3: CASSFEFYGYTF; DNA: TGTGCCAGCAGCTTCGAGTTCTATGGCTACACCTTC; V: TRBV11-2; J: TRBJ1-2; size: NA; D: NA
CDR3: CASRLRDAYEQYF; DNA: TGTGCCAGCAGGCTACGGGACGCGTACGAGCAGTACTTC; V: TRBV6-6; J: TRBJ2-7; size: once; D: NA
CDR3: CASNRGTGEQFF; DNA: TGTGCCAGCAACAGAGGGACAGGCGAGCAGTTCTTC; V: TRBV2; J: TRBJ2-1; size: NA; D: TRBD1
CDR3: CASSPRQGAAGELFF; DNA: TGTGCCAGCAGCCCACGACAGGGGGCGGCCGGGGAGCTGTTTTTT; V: TRBV7-3; J: TRBJ2-2; size: NA; D: TRBD1
CDR3: CTSSYGGVGTEAFF; DNA: TGTACCAGCAGTTATGGGGGCGTAGGCACTGAAGCTTTCTTT; V: TRBV6-5; J: TRBJ1-1; size: NA; D: NA
CDR3: CASSLTPTNEKLFF; DNA: TGTGCCAGCAGCCTGACACCAACTAATGAAAAACTGTTTTTT; V: TRBV11-2; J: TRBJ1-4; size: NA; D: NA
CDR3: CASSPSGRRQETQYF; DNA: TGTGCCAGCAGCCCTTCCGGGAGGCGCCAAGAGACCCAGTACTTC; V: TRBV7-2; J: TRBJ2-5; size: NA; D: TRBD2
CDR3: CASGLGTGNNEQFF; DNA: TGTGCTAGTGGTTTGGGGACAGGTAACAATGAGCAGTTCTTC; V: TRBV12-5; J: TRBJ2-1; size: NA; D: TRBD1
CDR3: CASSQRGTTSYEQYF; DNA: TGTGCCAGCAGCCAGCGCGGGACTACCTCCTACGAGCAGTACTTC; V: TRBV4-2; J: TRBJ2-7; size: NA; D: TRBD2
CDR3: CASSRDPNMNTEAFF; DNA: TGCGCCAGCAGCCGAGACCCGAATATGAACACTGAAGCTTTCTTT; V: TRBV5-1; J: TRBJ1-1; size: NA; D: NA
CDR3: CASRAGRGEYGYTF; DNA: TGTGCCAGCAGGGCCGGGCGCGGTGAATATGGCTACACCTTC; V: TRBV2; J: TRBJ1-2; size: NA; D: NA
CDR3: CASSAQGLSTDTQYF; DNA: TGTGCCAGCAGTGCTCAGGGGCTGAGCACAGATACGCAGTATTTT; V: TRBV2; J: TRBJ2-3; size: NA; D: NA
CDR3: CASSLATSPTGELFF; DNA: TGTGCCAGCAGTTTGGCTACCAGTCCCACCGGGGAGCTGTTTTTT; V: TRBV27; J: TRBJ2-2; size: once; D: NA
CDR3: CASSESRQGTSGNQETQYF; DNA: TGCGCCAGCAGTGAGTCTAGACAGGGGACTAGCGGTAACCAAGAGACCCAGTACTTC; V: TRBV10-2; J: TRBJ2-5; size: NA; D: TRBD2
CDR3: CASSVGTRSGNTIYF; DNA: TGTGCCAGCAGCGTCGGGACAAGATCTGGAAACACCATATATTTT; V: TRBV9; J: TRBJ1-3; size: NA; D: NA
CDR3: CASSPTETSYNEQFF; DNA: TGTGCCAGCTCACCAACAGAAACCTCCTACAATGAGCAGTTCTTC; V: TRBV18; J: TRBJ2-1; size: once; D: NA
CDR3: CASSLARGRETQYF; DNA: TGTGCCAGCAGCTTGGCGCGAGGGAGAGAGACCCAGTACTTC; V: TRBV5-4; J: TRBJ2-5; size: NA; D: NA
CDR3: CAISPGLAGDTQYF; DNA: TGTGCCATCAGTCCGGGACTAGCGGGAGATACGCAGTATTTT; V: TRBV10-3; J: TRBJ2-3; size: NA; D: TRBD2
CDR3: CASSQDTGFYGYTF; DNA: TGCGCCAGCAGCCAAGATACGGGGTTCTATGGCTACACCTTC; V: TRBV4-3; J: TRBJ1-2; size: NA; D: NA
CDR3: CASSTKEGGLSSGLSYEQYF; DNA: TGCGCCAGCAGCACAAAGGAAGGAGGCTTGTCTAGCGGCCTCTCCTACGAGCAGTACTTC; V: TRBV4-1; J: TRBJ2-7; size: NA; D: TRBD2
CDR3: CASSVSGTDTQYF; DNA: TGTGCCAGCAGTGTTTCGGGGACAGATACGCAGTATTTT; V: TRBV25-1; J: TRBJ2-3; size: once; D: NA
CDR3: CASSRRVNTEAFF; DNA: TGTGCCAGCAGCCGCCGGGTGAACACTGAAGCTTTCTTT; V: TRBV21-1; J: TRBJ1-1; size: NA; D: NA
CDR3: CASSLVSGTPGELFF; DNA: TGCGCCAGCAGCTTGGTTAGCGGGACCCCCGGGGAGCTGTTTTTT; V: TRBV5-1; J: TRBJ2-2; size: NA; D: TRBD2
CDR3: CASTFRETEAFF; DNA: TGTGCCAGCACGTTTCGGGAGACTGAAGCTTTCTTT; V: TRBV6-1; J: TRBJ1-1; size: NA; D: NA
CDR3: CASSWTQLTNTEAFF; DNA: TGTGCCAGCAGCTGGACCCAGCTAACCAACACTGAAGCTTTCTTT; V: TRBV7-2; J: TRBJ1-1; size: NA; D: NA
CDR3: CASSDEDSYTEAFF; DNA: TGTGCCAGCAGTGATGAAGACAGCTACACTGAAGCTTTCTTT; V: TRBV2; J: TRBJ1-1; size: few; D: NA
CDR3: CSVDRLNGNTIYF; DNA: TGCAGCGTTGATAGACTGAATGGAAACACCATATATTTT; V: TRBV29-1; J: TRBJ1-3; size: NA; D: NA
CDR3: CASSLGTGNEKLFF; DNA: TGCGCCAGCAGCCTCGGGACCGGGAATGAAAAACTGTTTTTT; V: TRBV5-1; J: TRBJ1-4; size: NA; D: NA
CDR3: CASSAPTGQRAYNEQFF; DNA: TGTGCCAGCAGCGCACCCACGGGACAGAGAGCCTACAATGAGCAGTTCTTC; V: TRBV11-2; J: TRBJ2-1; size: NA; D: TRBD1
CDR3: CASSSLGARGGYTF; DNA: TGTGCCAGCAGCTCGTTGGGCGCCCGGGGAGGCTACACCTTC; V: TRBV13; J: TRBJ1-2; size: once; D: NA
CDR3: CASSFGREGQPQHF; DNA: TGTGCCAGCAGCTTCGGACGTGAGGGACAGCCCCAGCATTTT; V: TRBV9; J: TRBJ1-5; size: NA; D: NA
CDR3: CASSGGSSGRGDEQFF; DNA: TGTGCCAGCAGCGGAGGATCTAGCGGGAGGGGCGATGAGCAGTTCTTC; V: TRBV5-8; J: TRBJ2-1; size: NA; D: TRBD2
CDR3: CATHSAGWETQYF; DNA: TGTGCCACTCACAGCGCGGGCTGGGAGACCCAGTACTTC; V: TRBV15; J: TRBJ2-5; size: NA; D: NA